Detailed here is one T cell receptor (beta chain). There is no known antigen for this receptor. No base quality values were provided; no much bigger clone lies one nucleotide off. Sequences LNHDA (CDR1) and SQIVND (CDR2) are obtained from the germline V gene (reference sequence). V and J are truncated by 4 bases and 5 bases respectively, leaving an intervening sequence of 12 bases. Spanning cysteine to phenylalanine, the CDR3 consists of 14 amino acids. CDR3 DNA is the only sequence kept; it has 42 bases, read in frame from the first base. This entry belongs to a study of healthy donors' naive CD4 and CD8 T cells (dated by TCRdb to about 2015). Notes on the research overall: Donor selection covered three age groups (20-25, 40-50 and 60-70 years) with about 6 people in each, and the resulting cohort had a mean age of about 44 and was half female. The TCR alpha libraries followed the same workflow as the beta chain, except for a newly designed primer set that covered all functional IMGT alpha gene variants. The donors were HLA-typed by sequencing at HLA-A, -B, -C, -DRB1, -DQB1 and -DPB1, using the SBTexcellerator protocol, an ABI3130xl analyzer and SBTengine software. The peripheral blood mononuclear cells came from 15 to 20 individuals who were healthy and unrelated. To check how TCR variation relates to lineage commitment, the researchers sequenced rearranged TCR alpha and beta chains taken from naive CD4+ and CD8+ T cells.

Reads for this sample came from a 454 GS FLX Titanium. A previously published linear amplification protocol was used to construct TCR libraries from about 0.45 ug of total RNA. The sequencing itself ran on the Roche/454 Genome Sequencer using Titanium chemistry. The original pipeline was this. From several of the healthy donors, 70,000 to 85,000 rearranged TCR alpha transcripts were sequenced. Duplicate transcripts were removed, and each unique TCR clonotype was defined by its CDR3 junction following IMGT nomenclature. CD4 versus CD8 status was modeled on V and J genes by logistic regression in R 2.13.0, with adjustment for donor effects and Bonferroni correction for multiple testing. TCRdb redid the processing of the public reads, applying fastp at Q25 and MiXCR, and retained in-frame beta chains. Rows merge per CDR3 protein into single entries with the most common DNA and genes. The V and J calls here are based on TCRdb, not the publication. This sample comprises roughly 200,000 distinct CDR3 sequences, about 74% of them detected only once. The ten largest clones represent 2.3% of the sample.

Cells with a CD4+CD8-CD45RO-CD45RA+ profile were isolated by FACS and defined as naive CD4+ T cells, and those with a CD8+CD4-CD45RA+CD27bright profile were defined as naive CD8+ T cells. Antibodies against CD4 (RPA-T4), CD8 (SK1), CD27 (O323), CD45RA (HI100) and CD45RO (UCHL1) were used for sorting. General study outcomes and caveats: Most V and J gene segments were reportedly biased between naive CD4+ and CD8+ cells, consistently across donors and independent of HLA genotype. Because alpha and beta chains were sequenced in bulk and could not be paired, combined chain effects were not evaluated. V genes, J genes and CDR3 charge together appeared to explain roughly 14% of CD4/CD8 propensity variance, in a largely additive manner. The study did not directly address whether homeostatic proliferation of naive T cells might have biased the repertoire. In both chains, CD4+ lineage was linked to a positively charged CDR3, whereas CD8+ lineage was linked to a negatively charged CDR3.

Source material: naive CD4+ and CD8+ T cells sorted from blood, pooled from several donors. Sample cell subset or site, as interpreted from the label and publication: FACS-sorted naive CD4+ (CD45RO-CD45RA+) and naive CD8+ (CD45RA+CD27bright) T cells. This receptor was identified in a pool of human donors in good health; the sample pools cells from several healthy donors. In this chain, TRBV19 is recombined with TRBJ2-1; TRBD1 is a weak D gene call, 5 bases matching. The CDR3 is CASSRKPGNNEQFF. The sequenced DNA: TGTGCCAGTAGTAGGAAGCCAGGGAACAATGAGCAGTTCTTC.